This T cell receptor (beta chain) is drawn from a study of shared clonotypes between healthy human individuals. CD45RO-negative cells were positively selected for CCR7, leaving out terminally differentiated effector memory CD45RA+ cells. The donors, all of them Caucasian adults, lived in Nashville, Tennessee. V was clipped by 1 base and J by 11 bases; unmatched bases: 16. The germline gives CDR1 SGHVS, CDR2 FNYEAQ. The CDR3 length is 17 residues. Overall study results and limits: Among the subsets, naive ones generally showed larger estimated richness than memory ones. Relative to their counterparts shared across all four donors, non-shared clonotypes exhibited diminished generation probabilities.

The table came from immunoSEQ multiplex PCR; TCRdb's copy has only in-frame clones and leaves some out. The sample lists hundreds of thousands of clones; approximately 96% were seen once. A word on this clone: Its antigen remains unknown.

The sequence came from a woman aged 30 to 39 in good health. Sequenced sample: naive CD8+ T cells sorted from blood. The gene calls are TRBV7-6 and TRBJ2-5; TRBD2 aligns across 10 bases. The CDR3 reads CASSLGLAGRGSTVQYF. DNA for the CDR3: TGTGCCAGCAGCTTAGGACTAGCGGGCAGGGGTTCTACGGTGCAGTACTTC.